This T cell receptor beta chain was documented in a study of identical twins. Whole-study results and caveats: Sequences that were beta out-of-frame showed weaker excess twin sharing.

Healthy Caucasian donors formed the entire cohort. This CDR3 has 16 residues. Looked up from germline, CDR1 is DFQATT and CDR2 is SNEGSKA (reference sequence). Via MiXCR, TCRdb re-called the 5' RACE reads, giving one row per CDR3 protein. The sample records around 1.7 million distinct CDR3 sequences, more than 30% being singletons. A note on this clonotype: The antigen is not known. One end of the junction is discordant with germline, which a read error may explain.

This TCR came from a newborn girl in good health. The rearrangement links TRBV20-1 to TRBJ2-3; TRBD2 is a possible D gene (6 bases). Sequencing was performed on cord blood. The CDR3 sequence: CSARDLRDGNTDTRYF. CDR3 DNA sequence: TGCAGTGCTAGAGATTTGCGGGACGGTAACACAGATACGCGGTATTTT.